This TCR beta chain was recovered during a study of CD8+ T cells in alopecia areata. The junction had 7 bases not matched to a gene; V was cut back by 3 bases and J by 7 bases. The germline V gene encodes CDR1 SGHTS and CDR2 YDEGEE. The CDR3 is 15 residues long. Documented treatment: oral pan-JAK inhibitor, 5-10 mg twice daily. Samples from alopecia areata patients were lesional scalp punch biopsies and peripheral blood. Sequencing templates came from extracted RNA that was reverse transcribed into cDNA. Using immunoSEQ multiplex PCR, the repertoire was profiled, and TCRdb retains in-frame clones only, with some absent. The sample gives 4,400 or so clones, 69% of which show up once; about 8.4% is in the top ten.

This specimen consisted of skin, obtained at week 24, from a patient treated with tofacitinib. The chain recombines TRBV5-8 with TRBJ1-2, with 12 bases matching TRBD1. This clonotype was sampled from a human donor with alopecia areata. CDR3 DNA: TGTGCCAGCAGCTACCGGGACAGGGGGCTTCCTGGCTACACCTTC. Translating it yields CASSYRDRGLPGYTF.